The 20 T cell receptor beta chains presented below share a single source sample, sequenced in a study of blood T cell repertoires in COVID-19. Clones were read by immunoSEQ multiplex PCR, and TCRdb kept only the in-frame ones, dropping some. The table shows roughly 70,000 clones, with around four fifths occurring only once. Input material: peripheral blood. The receptors originated from a man aged 55 to 70 with acute or convalescent COVID-19.

This clone has a handful of counts. CDR3 bases: TGTGCCAGTAGTATATCTTTTAGCACAGATACGCAGTATTTT. Translating it yields CASSISFSTDTQYF. This chain uses TRBV19 with TRBJ2-3, with D hard to call. Trimming shortened V by 2 bases and J by 0 bases, and 6 bases separated the two germline ends. This CDR3 is built from 14 residues. Germline loops: CDR1 LNHDA, CDR2 SQIVND (reference sequence).

This sequence joins TRBV5-1 and TRBJ2-3, with D possibly matching TRBD1 (5 bases). The CDR3 consists of 15 residues. Germline CDR1 SGHRS, CDR2 YFSETQ. V shed 0 bases and J shed 3 bases, with 11 bases lying between them. DNA for the CDR3: TGCGCCAGCAGCTTGGAAATAGGGGTGACAGATACGCAGTATTTT. It yields the protein CASSLEIGVTDTQYF.

A few counts support this clone. This rearrangement joins TRBV10-2 to TRBJ1-2; 7 nucleotides align to TRBD1. The V gene's germline CDR1 is WSHSY and CDR2 SAAADI. The CDR3 runs 13 residues. V lost 6 bases to trimming and J lost 6 bases; unmatched junction nucleotides: 7. The CDR3 here is CASSKDRFDGYTF. The DNA for the CDR3 is TGCGCCAGCAGCAAGGACAGGTTCGATGGCTACACCTTC.

The chain carries TRBV13 and TRBJ2-7; TRBD2 aligns across 7 bases. With V trimmed by 5 bases and J by 4 bases, 8 bases remained unmatched. Germline lookup yields CDR1 PRHDT and CDR2 FYEKMQ (reference sequence). The CDR3 runs 14 residues. CDR3 nucleotides: TGTGCCAGCAGCCTTCGGACTAGAACTTACGAGCAGTACGTC. Translated: CASSLRTRTYEQYV.

The genes are TRBV27 and TRBJ2-1; no reliable D call. The germline V gene has CDR1 MNHEY and CDR2 SMNVEV (reference sequence). The length of the CDR3 is 13 residues. V lost 2 bases, J lost 7 bases, and 9 bases lay in between. The CDR3 region is CASSLVRLNEQFF. CDR3 coding DNA: TGTGCCAGCAGTTTAGTCAGGTTAAATGAGCAGTTCTTC.

This rearrangement joins TRBV20-1 to TRBJ2-5; D is undetermined. V was clipped by 2 bases and J by 2 bases, with 3 bases between them. The CDR3 runs 11 residues. Germline V CDR1 and CDR2: DFQATT, SNEGSKA (reference sequence). The CDR3, as DNA: TGCAGTGCTAGACCTCAAGAGACCCAGTACTTC. As protein: CSARPQETQYF.

V is TRBV10-3 and J is TRBJ1-4; D is perhaps TRBD1 (6 bases). V was pared by 8 bases and J by 0 bases, with 22 bases between. CDR1 and CDR2 from the germline V gene are ENHRY and SYGVKD. The CDR3 is made up of 18 amino acids. The CDR3 loop reads CAIPPLRDRLPTNEKLFF. The CDR3 DNA reads TGTGCCATCCCCCCCCTTCGAGACAGGCTCCCAACTAATGAAAAACTGTTTTTT.

The chain uses TRBV5-1 and TRBJ2-5, with 9 bases fitting TRBD1. The germline CDR1 and CDR2 sequences are SGHRS and YFSETQ. Losses at the gene ends were 6 bases for V and 2 bases for J; bases not matched to a gene: 8. The CDR3 has 15 residues. CDR3 coding DNA: TGCGCCAGCAACCCCGACAGGGGGTCACAAGAGACCCAGTACTTC. Its protein is CASNPDRGSQETQYF.

This chain links TRBV28 with TRBJ1-4; 7 bases map to TRBD1. The CDR3 extends over 17 amino acids. Trimming took 6 bases from V and 0 from J; bases not matched to a gene: 10. In germline, CDR1 is MDHEN, CDR2 SYDVKM. The CDR3 coding sequence is TGTGCCAGCAGCCTGGACAGGAGCCTTGCAACTAATGAAAAACTGTTTTTT. Translated: CASSLDRSLATNEKLFF. Full variable domain (outside the CDR3, taken from reference TRBV28 and TRBJ1-4): DVKVTQSSRYLVKRTGEKVFLECVQDMDHENMFWYRQDPGLGLRLIYFSYDVKMKEKGDIPEGYSVSREKKERFSLILESASTNQTSMYLCASSLDRSLATNEKLFFGSGTQLSVL.

The J gene is TRBJ1-5, the V gene TRBV6-2 or TRBV6-3, with D maybe TRBD1 (5 bases). The CDR3 consists of 14 residues. V shed 5 bases and J shed 0 bases, with 8 bases lying between them. Per the germline V gene, CDR1 is MNHEY and CDR2 is SVGEGT. The CDR3 nucleotides are TGTGCCAGCAGTACCGACAGTAGCAATCAGCCCCAGCATTTT. The encoded protein is CASSTDSSNQPQHF.

The rearrangement uses TRBV5-1 and TRBJ2-5, with D possibly matching TRBD2 (7 bases). This CDR3 spans 15 amino acids. Germline V gives CDR1 SGHRS, CDR2 YFSETQ. Deletions cut 5 bases from V and 14 bases from J, with 28 bases between. The DNA of the CDR3 is TGCGCCAGCAGTTTAGACGGGGGGCAGGGGTCCAACGGATACTTC. It specifies CASSLDGGQGSNGYF.

V gene TRBV5-4 combines with J gene TRBJ2-7; possibly TRBD1 for D (5 bases). This CDR3 is built from 15 residues. CDR1 SGHNT and CDR2 YYREEE come from the germline V gene (reference sequence). The V and J ends lost 2 bases and 5 bases respectively, with 17 bases between them. CDR3 coding DNA: TGTGCCAGCAGCTTTCCGGCAGGGATTGTCGACGAGCAGTACTTC. The encoded protein is CASSFPAGIVDEQYF.

This chain joins TRBV4-1 and TRBJ2-3; TRBD2 aligns across 7 bases. The CDR3 runs 15 residues. Germline V gene data show CDR1 as MGHRA and CDR2 as YSYEKL. V lost 1 base and J lost 8; bases outside the gene matches: 9. The CDR3 bases are TGCGCCAGCAGCCAAGGGTGGGGGGGTGAAGGTACGCAGTATTTT. Its protein product is CASSQGWGGEGTQYF.

In its sample, this clone was seen a few times. This chain connects TRBV7-3 to TRBJ2-7; TRBD2 matches at 9 bases. With 5 bases clipped from V and 2 bases from J, the junction kept 4 bases outside the gene matches. This CDR3 has 14 residues. CDR1 and CDR2 (germline): SGHTA, FQGTGA. The CDR3 protein is CASSASSGAYEQYF. DNA for the CDR3: TGTGCCAGCAGCGCCTCTAGCGGGGCCTACGAGCAGTACTTC.

J is TRBJ2-5 and V is TRBV28, with 8 bases fitting TRBD1. Germline CDR1 MDHEN, CDR2 SYDVKM. This CDR3 contains 14 residues. Trimming at V came to 4 bases and at J to 4 bases, leaving 5 bases not matched to a gene. CDR3 protein: CASSSDTGGETQYF. CDR3 DNA: TGTGCCAGCAGTTCCGACACAGGGGGAGAGACCCAGTACTTC.

This clone was detected only once. The chain couples TRBV19 to TRBJ1-5, with 8 bases fitting TRBD1. From germline, CDR1 is LNHDA and CDR2 SQIVND (reference sequence). J gave up 2 bases and V 0 bases, and 6 bases lay outside the gene matches. This CDR3 is 17 amino acids long. The CDR3: CASSIDRTGFGNQPQHF. The CDR3 nucleotides are TGTGCCAGTAGTATAGATCGGACAGGGTTTGGCAATCAGCCCCAGCATTTT.

The chain is built from TRBV11-2 and TRBJ1-4; 9 nucleotides match TRBD1. V trimming: 4 bases; J trimming: 7 bases; junction bases outside the gene matches: 7. Germline lookup yields CDR1 SGHAT and CDR2 FQNNGV. The CDR3 contains 15 residues. CDR3 sequence reads: CASSSRDRASEKLFF. The CDR3 DNA sequence: TGTGCCAGCAGCTCTAGGGACAGGGCGAGTGAAAAACTGTTTTTT.

The CDR3, as DNA: TGTGCCAGCAGCATCAACAGGGGGATAGAAGGAGAGACCCAGTACTTC. Translation gives CASSINRGIEGETQYF. The chain couples TRBV5-4 to TRBJ2-5; 8 bases map to TRBD1. Germline V gene data show CDR1 as SGHNT and CDR2 as YYREEE (reference sequence). V trimming: 4 bases; J trimming: 4 bases; junction bases outside the gene matches: 12. CDR3 length: 16 amino acids.

This rearrangement joins TRBV11-1 to TRBJ2-6; D gene unclear. The CDR3 totals 16 residues. Trimming cost V 2 bases and J 5 bases, with 13 bases left between them. CDR1 and CDR2 (germline): SGHAT, FQDESV (reference sequence). CDR3 amino acids: CASSLSLGFRANVLTF. CDR3 in DNA: TGTGCCAGCAGCTTAAGCCTGGGCTTCCGGGCCAACGTCCTGACTTTC.

The chain is built from TRBV3-1 (or the pseudogene TRBV3-2) and TRBJ1-2, with D perhaps matching TRBD1 (6 bases). The CDR3 loop spans 14 amino acids. Deletions cut 3 bases from V and 8 bases from J, with 16 bases between. The V gene's germline CDR1 is LGHDT and CDR2 YNNKEL (reference sequence). In nucleotides, the CDR3 is TGTGCCAGCAGCCAGGGGGTAGCCAGGGGCGGCTACACCTTC. Amino acids: CASSQGVARGGYTF.